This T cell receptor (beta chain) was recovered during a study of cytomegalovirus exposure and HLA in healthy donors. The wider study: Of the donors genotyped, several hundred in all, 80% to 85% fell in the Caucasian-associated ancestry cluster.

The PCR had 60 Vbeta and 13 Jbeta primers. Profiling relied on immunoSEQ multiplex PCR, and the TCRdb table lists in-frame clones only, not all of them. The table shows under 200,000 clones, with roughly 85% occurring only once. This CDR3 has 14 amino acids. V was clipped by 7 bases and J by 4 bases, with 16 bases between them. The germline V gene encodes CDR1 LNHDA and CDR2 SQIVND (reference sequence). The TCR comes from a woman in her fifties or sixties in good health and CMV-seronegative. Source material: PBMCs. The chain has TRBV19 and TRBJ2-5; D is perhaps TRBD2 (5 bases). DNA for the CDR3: TGTGCCAGTAAAAGGACGGGAATGGCAGAGACCCAGTACTTC. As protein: CASKRTGMAETQYF.